The next 29 T cell receptor beta chains were all read from a single sample in a study of spatial heterogeneity in lung cancer. This sample's time point: sample taken at primary tumor resection. Unsorted tumor, nontumor lung tissue or cryopreserved PBMC supplied the whole RNA. TCRdb processed the 5' RACE reads anew with MiXCR; each CDR3 protein has one entry. The sample gives more than 35,000 distinct CDR3 sequences, around 5% of which show up once; 20% to 30% is in the top ten. The source was PBMCs, collected at surgery. The receptors originated from a female donor with early-stage non-small cell lung cancer.

The table lists this clonotype with many counts. The chain uses TRBV20-1 and TRBJ2-5; 9 bases fit TRBD2. Germline CDR1 reads DFQATT; CDR2 reads SNEGSKA (reference sequence). V trimming: 5 bases; J trimming: 1 base; junction bases outside the gene matches: 14. The CDR3 is made up of 17 amino acids. The chain's CDR3 is CSAGGTRVAGAQETQYF. CDR3 nucleotides: TGCAGTGCTGGCGGTACTAGGGTAGCGGGGGCCCAAGAGACCCAGTACTTC.

This clonotype was picked up many times. This chain links TRBV7-6 with TRBJ1-2; no clear D gene. CDR1 and CDR2 from the germline V gene are SGHVS and FNYEAQ. The CDR3 totals 12 residues. Trimming took off 5 bases at V and 1 base at J, with 5 bases between the two ends. The CDR3 sequence is CASSPYNYGYTF. The DNA of the CDR3 is TGTGCCAGCAGCCCCTATAACTATGGCTACACCTTC.

This clonotype was observed a handful of times. The J gene is TRBJ1-5, the V gene TRBV6-6, with TRBD1 identical over 7 bases. The CDR3 is made up of 19 amino acids. Germline trimming cut 0 bases from V and 4 bases from J; bases unmatched to any gene: 15. CDR1 is MNHNY and CDR2 is SVGAGI in the germline V gene (reference sequence). The CDR3 DNA reads as TGTGCCAGCAGTTACTCCAAACAACAGACAGGGCCCATTAATCAGCCCCAGCATTTT. Its translation: CASSYSKQQTGPINQPQHF.

The chain employs TRBV6-1 and TRBJ2-7; the D is unclear. Deletions cut 3 bases from V and 5 bases from J, with 11 bases between. Germline assignment: CDR1 MNHNS and CDR2 SASEGT. The CDR3 covers 13 residues. Here the CDR3 reads CASSDRAWDEQYF. CDR3 bases: TGTGCCAGCAGTGACCGGGCCTGGGACGAGCAGTACTTC.

This clonotype has only a few counts. The chain carries TRBV4-1 and TRBJ1-1, with 7 bases lining up with TRBD1. This CDR3 region has 14 residues. V lost 3 bases, J lost 4 bases, and 5 bases stayed unmatched. CDR1 MGHRA and CDR2 YSYEKL come from the germline V gene. The CDR3 nucleotides are TGCGCCAGCAGCCAGGAACAGGGGTTCACTGAAGCTTTCTTT. Its protein product is CASSQEQGFTEAFF.

In its sample, this clonotype was seen many times. V usage is TRBV5-1 and J usage is TRBJ1-1; D is unresolved. Germline CDR1 reads SGHRS; CDR2 reads YFSETQ. The V end lost 0 bases, the J end lost 5 bases, and 14 bases lay between the germline ends. CDR3 size: 15 residues. Here the CDR3 reads CASSLAQTPGTEAFF. The CDR3 nucleotides read TGCGCCAGCAGCTTGGCTCAGACTCCGGGGACTGAAGCTTTCTTT. The whole variable domain, filled in from reference TRBV5-1 and TRBJ1-1, reads KAGVTQTPRYLIKTRGQQVTLSCSPISGHRSVSWYQQTPGQGLQFLFEYFSETQRNKGNFPGRFSGRQFSNSRSEMNVSTLELGDSALYLCASSLAQTPGTEAFFGQGTRLTVV.

This clonotype has at least ten counts. The V call is TRBV28, the J call TRBJ2-7, with D perhaps given as TRBD1 or TRBD2 (5 bases each). The germline CDR1 and CDR2 sequences are MDHEN and SYDVKM. Trimming pared 6 bases from V and 3 bases from J, leaving 12 bases between. CDR3 length: 13 residues. The CDR3 protein is CASRAGTVYEQYF. The CDR3 DNA follows: TGTGCCAGCAGAGCCGGGACCGTCTACGAGCAGTACTTC.

This clonotype occurred many times. The chain couples TRBV6-5 to TRBJ1-2; weak D call: TRBD1 (6 bases). V lost 3 bases to trimming and J lost 7 bases, with 12 bases between them. The CDR3 has 13 residues. Per the germline V gene, CDR1 is MNHEY and CDR2 is SVGAGI. DNA for the CDR3: TGTGCCAGCAGTTATATAACAGGGTCTGGCTACACCTTC. Its translation: CASSYITGSGYTF.

This clonotype was picked up many times. The chain recombines TRBV30 with TRBJ2-4, with a tentative D call TRBD2 (5 bases). Germline lookup yields CDR1 GTSNPN and CDR2 SVGIG (reference sequence). The CDR3 is 20 amino acids. Trimming removed 1 base at V and 0 bases at J, with 25 bases between. The CDR3 loop is CAWSEGLGLRRDLAKNIQYF. The CDR3 coding sequence is TGTGCCTGGAGTGAGGGTCTCGGACTTCGCCGCGATTTAGCCAAAAACATTCAGTACTTC.

This clonotype has just a few counts. The CDR3 protein is CASSLYGGGTYEQYF. CDR3 DNA sequence: TGTGCCAGCAGCTTATATGGCGGGGGAACCTACGAGCAGTACTTC. The chain employs TRBV7-2 and TRBJ2-7; 7 positions agree with TRBD2. The CDR3 length is 15 residues. With V trimmed by 2 bases and J by 2 bases, 6 bases remained unmatched. Looked up from germline, CDR1 is SGHTA and CDR2 is FQGNSA. The full variable domain, its missing parts supplied by reference TRBV7-2 and TRBJ2-7, is GAGVSQSPSNKVTEKGKDVELRCDPISGHTALYWYRQSLGQGLEFLIYFQGNSAPDKSGLPSDRFSAERTGGSVSTLTIQRTQQEDSAVYLCASSLYGGGTYEQYFGPGTRLTVT.

This clonotype was observed at least ten times. The V and J genes are TRBV9 and TRBJ2-3; D gene ambiguous. The CDR3 extends over 14 amino acids. Germline loops: CDR1 SGDLS, CDR2 YYNGEE. Trimming pared 0 bases from V and 2 bases from J, leaving 7 bases between. CDR3 nucleotide sequence: TGTGCCAGCAGCGTAGAAAGCTTCACAGATACGCAGTATTTT. Translated: CASSVESFTDTQYF.

This clonotype was seen a few times. CDR3 amino acids: CASSRSGPWDTQYF. The DNA of the CDR3 is TGTGCCAGCAGTCGTAGCGGTCCGTGGGATACGCAGTATTTT. The rearrangement uses TRBV6-2 or TRBV6-3 and TRBJ2-3; tentatively, D is TRBD2 (6 bases). V was cut by 5 bases and J by 6 bases, with 15 bases left in between. Germline V CDR1 and CDR2: MNHEY, SVGEGT. The CDR3 is 14 residues long.

This clonotype was counted at least ten times. V and J are TRBV5-5 and TRBJ1-2; no clear D gene. The CDR3 length is 14 residues. Germline-derived CDR1 and CDR2 are SGHKS and YYEKEE (reference sequence). The V end was cut by 1 base, the J end by 3 bases, with 10 bases between. This CDR3 is CASSLFRSDYGYTF. The CDR3 DNA reads as TGTGCCAGCAGCTTGTTCCGTTCCGACTATGGCTACACCTTC.

This clonotype showed up many times. The rearrangement uses TRBV7-9 and TRBJ2-1, with 7 bases fitting TRBD2. The germline CDR1 and CDR2 sequences are SEHNR and FQNEAQ (reference sequence). V lost 1 base, J lost 2 bases, and 8 bases stayed unmatched. The CDR3 loop spans 17 amino acids. Here the CDR3 reads CASSLGSLAATYNEQFF. The CDR3 bases are TGTGCCAGCAGCTTAGGCTCTCTAGCGGCCACCTACAATGAGCAGTTCTTC.

For the CDR3, the DNA is TGTGCCAGCAGCCGAGGAGGGCGATCCTACAATGAGCAGTTCTTC. Protein product: CASSRGGRSYNEQFF. The chain links TRBV4-2 to TRBJ2-1; D possibly corresponds to TRBD2 (6 bases). With 4 bases removed from V and 1 base from J, the gap between germline ends came to 11 bases. Germline values: CDR1 LGHNA, CDR2 YNFKEQ. There are 15 residues in the CDR3.

This clonotype was counted many times. The chain combines TRBV5-1 with TRBJ2-3; no firm D call. CDR1 SGHRS and CDR2 YFSETQ come from the germline V gene. V was pared by 0 bases and J by 2 bases, with 7 bases between. The CDR3 runs 14 residues. CDR3 residues: CASSLDGNTDTQYF. The CDR3 coding sequence is TGCGCCAGCAGCTTGGACGGAAACACAGATACGCAGTATTTT.

The sample holds many counts of this clonotype. This chain uses TRBV9 with TRBJ1-4; 8 bases align to TRBD1. Germline CDR1 SGDLS, CDR2 YYNGEE. The V segment lost 4 bases and the J segment 4 bases; nucleotides outside the gene matches: 12. The CDR3 runs to 17 residues. DNA for the CDR3: TGTGCCAGCAGCCCAGGGACAGGAGAATCTAGTAATGAAAAACTGTTTTTT. Amino acids: CASSPGTGESSNEKLFF.

This clonotype has a count of ten or more. The chain uses TRBV19 and TRBJ2-1; D is possibly TRBD1 (5 bases). There are 15 residues in the CDR3. The V end was cut by 5 bases, the J end by 3 bases, with 14 bases between. Looked up from germline, CDR1 is LNHDA and CDR2 is SQIVND (reference sequence). The CDR3 reads CASSPSDTNYNEQFF. The CDR3 coding sequence is TGTGCCAGTAGTCCCTCGGACACCAACTACAATGAGCAGTTCTTC.

This clonotype is a singleton in its sample. The chain carries TRBV20-1 and TRBJ2-3; 12 bases align to TRBD2. J was trimmed by 4 bases and V by 5 bases; bases with no gene match: 7. The germline gives CDR1 DFQATT, CDR2 SNEGSKA (reference sequence). The CDR3 sequence is 15 residues long. In DNA, the CDR3 is TGCAGTGCTCACAGGGCTAGCGGGGGGGCAGATACGCAGTATTTT. Translating gives CSAHRASGGADTQYF.

This clonotype occurred many times. This sequence joins TRBV7-9 and TRBJ2-3; the D gene is possibly TRBD2 (6 bases). V was pared by 5 bases and J by 0 bases, with 12 bases between. The CDR3 is 15 amino acids. From germline, CDR1 is SEHNR and CDR2 FQNEAQ (reference sequence). The CDR3 loop reads CASSPPGLSTDTQYF. DNA of the CDR3: TGTGCCAGCAGCCCGCCGGGACTGAGCACAGATACGCAGTATTTT.

V is TRBV20-1 and J is TRBJ2-7; 12 nucleotides match TRBD2. V trimming: 5 bases; J trimming: 3 bases; junction bases outside the gene matches: 2. The germline V gene has CDR1 DFQATT and CDR2 SNEGSKA (reference sequence). The CDR3 length is 13 residues. The CDR3 bases are TGCAGTGCTCGGACTAGCGGGGACTACGAGCAGTACTTC. The encoded protein is CSARTSGDYEQYF.

At least ten counts were recorded for this clonotype. The chain joins TRBV5-6 to TRBJ1-2; possibly TRBD1 for D (5 bases). Trimming took off 6 bases at V and 8 bases at J, with 14 bases between the two ends. The CDR3 contains 12 residues. The germline V gene has CDR1 SGHDT and CDR2 YYEEEE. The CDR3 sequence is CASNDGAVGYTF. Written as DNA, the CDR3 is TGTGCCAGCAACGACGGGGCCGTCGGCTACACCTTC. The variable domain in full, with the rest retrieved from reference TRBV5-6 and TRBJ1-2, is DAGVTQSPTHLIKTRGQQVTLRCSPKSGHDTVSWYQQALGQGPQFIFQYYEEEERQRGNFPDRFSGHQFPNYSSELNVNALLLGDSALYLCASNDGAVGYTFGSGTRLTVV.

There are many counts of this clonotype. The CDR3 loop reads CSFPGTGRNTEAFF. The CDR3 region has the DNA TGCAGCTTCCCCGGGACAGGGAGGAACACTGAAGCTTTCTTT. The rearrangement joins TRBV20-1 to TRBJ1-1; 9 bases fit TRBD1. Germline-derived CDR1 and CDR2 are DFQATT and SNEGSKA (reference sequence). The CDR3 is 14 residues long.

This clonotype was seen many times. This chain links TRBV10-3 with TRBJ2-7; 8 nucleotides agree with TRBD1. The CDR3 is 12 amino acids. V lost 6 bases to trimming and J lost 7 bases; unmatched junction nucleotides: 5. CDR1 is ENHRY, CDR2 SYGVKD, per germline. The CDR3 spells CAISPGGGEQYF. Here the CDR3 DNA reads TGTGCCATCAGCCCAGGGGGCGGTGAGCAGTACTTC.

The table lists this clonotype with a few counts. This chain links TRBV19 with TRBJ2-7; no firm D call. The length of the CDR3 is 13 residues. Germline V gives CDR1 LNHDA, CDR2 SQIVND (reference sequence). The V end lost 8 bases, the J end lost 3 bases, and 14 bases lay between the germline ends. The CDR3 nucleotides read TGTGCCAGTCGCCCCGGTCCTGGCTACGAGCAGTACTTC. As protein: CASRPGPGYEQYF.

This clonotype turned up a few times. V and J are TRBV29-1 and TRBJ2-3; D might be TRBD1 (7 bases). V gave up 0 bases and J gave up 4 bases, with 14 bases separating them. CDR1 is SQVTM and CDR2 is ANQGSEA in the germline V gene. This CDR3 spans 15 amino acids. The CDR3 sequence is CSVEERGTDPDTQYF. For the CDR3, the DNA is TGCAGCGTTGAAGAGCGCGGGACAGATCCAGATACGCAGTATTTT.

This clonotype was observed at least ten times. The V call is TRBV6-6, the J call TRBJ1-2; perhaps TRBD1 as D (5 bases). This CDR3 has 14 residues. With 6 bases removed from V and 1 base from J, the gap between germline ends came to 12 bases. CDR1 is MNHNY and CDR2 is SVGAGI in the germline V gene (reference sequence). The CDR3 protein is CASSPEGFNYGYTF. In DNA, the CDR3 is TGTGCCAGCAGCCCGGAGGGGTTTAACTATGGCTACACCTTC.

This clonotype was seen more than once but under ten times. The chain carries TRBV6-5 and TRBJ2-7; D remains ambiguous. The V end lost 3 bases, the J end lost 0 bases, and 9 bases lay between the germline ends. The CDR3 covers 14 residues. Per germline, CDR1 MNHEY and CDR2 SVGAGI. CDR3 nucleotide sequence: TGTGCCAGCAGTTATACCAGGAGCTCCTACGAGCAGTACTTC. This gives the protein CASSYTRSSYEQYF.

This clonotype was observed many times. V is TRBV9 and J is TRBJ1-1; D is unresolved. The CDR3 covers 13 residues. Germline V gene data show CDR1 as SGDLS and CDR2 as YYNGEE. V lost 1 base and J lost 0, with 4 bases in between. This CDR3 reads CASSVRVNTEAFF. The CDR3 DNA reads TGTGCCAGCAGCGTAAGGGTGAACACTGAAGCTTTCTTT.